This is a list of T cell receptor beta chains from one sample in a study of T-cell memory formation after mild COVID-19. Each CDR3 protein gets one entry after TCRdb re-called the 5' RACE reads with MiXCR. The data contain fewer than 250,000 distinct CDR3 sequences, roughly 30% of them seen just once; the ten biggest clones take up over 10%. The specimen sequenced was PBMCs or a T cell subset sorted from them (not recorded which). The receptors shown here come from an adult woman who had mild COVID-19 (a few samples of this study predate the infection). Cell type and time point are not known. The CDR3 runs from the conserved cysteine through the conserved F or W. D genes are given only for firm matches. The size field is filled for only some rows; it gives once, few, many or a size class.

-,TRBV12-3/TRBV12-4,TRBJ2-7,TRBD2,TGTGCCAGCAGACACGGACTAGCGGAAGGCGAGCAGTACTTC,CASRHGLAEGEQYF
-,TRBV7-9,TRBJ1-6,-,TGTGCCAGCAGCTACGGATCTTCACCCCTCCACTTT,CASSYGSSPLHF
many,TRBV7-2,TRBJ2-7,-,TGTGCCAGCAGCCCATCCCGGGGGGAGCAGTACTTC,CASSPSRGEQYF
-,TRBV18,TRBJ1-4,-,TGTGCCAGCTCACCAGATCGCGTCCCGACTAATGAAAAACTGTTTTTT,CASSPDRVPTNEKLFF
few,TRBV9,TRBJ2-2,-,TGTGCCAGCAGCGTAGAGTACACCGGGGAGCTGTTTTTT,CASSVEYTGELFF
once,TRBV7-8,TRBJ1-1,-,TGTGCCAGCAGCTTAGCCAAAGGGGGGTCTAATAGTGAAGCTTTCTTT,CASSLAKGGSNSEAFF
-,TRBV12-3/TRBV12-4,TRBJ2-1,-,TGTGCCAGCAGTTTTATAAAGCGCCCCTACAATGAGCAGTTCTTC,CASSFIKRPYNEQFF
many,TRBV6-1,TRBJ2-1,TRBD1,TGTGCCAGCAGCAGGACAGGACGCTCCTACAATGAGCAGTTCTTC,CASSRTGRSYNEQFF
-,TRBV5-1,TRBJ2-5,-,TGCGCCAGCAGCTCCCAGGGCAGCGGCCAAGAGACCCAGTACTTC,CASSSQGSGQETQYF
few,TRBV9,TRBJ2-7,TRBD2,TGTGCCAGCAGCCCGGGGCCACTAGCGCTGGACTCCTACGAGCAGTACTTC,CASSPGPLALDSYEQYF
few,TRBV5-1,TRBJ2-3,TRBD1,TGCGCCAGCAGCTACCACCGGGACAGGAGCACAGATACGCAGTATTTT,CASSYHRDRSTDTQYF
-,TRBV20-1,TRBJ2-4,-,TGCAGTGCTAGAGACAGGGTGGGCAAAAACATTCAGTACTTC,CSARDRVGKNIQYF
few,TRBV28,TRBJ2-3,TRBD2,TGTGCCAGCAGTACGACTAGCGGGGGGGCTAGAGCCTTTGGTACGCAGTATTTT,CASSTTSGGARAFGTQYF
-,TRBV7-9,TRBJ1-1,-,TGTGCCAGCAGCTTAGGCGCCAGTTTCACTGAAGCTTTCTTT,CASSLGASFTEAFF
-,TRBV27,TRBJ2-5,-,TGTGCCAGCAGTCCCCGCAGCGCGGGTGAGACCCAGTACTTC,CASSPRSAGETQYF
-,TRBV7-9,TRBJ2-3,-,TGTGCCAGCAGCACCGGGACACATACGCAGTATTTT,CASSTGTHTQYF
-,TRBV20-1,TRBJ1-5,-,TGCAGTGCTAGAGGCAGGGGAGGCAATCAGCCCCAGCATTTT,CSARGRGGNQPQHF
-,TRBV19,TRBJ1-2,-,TGTGCCAGTAGTATCTCTGGTCAGGGAAACTATGGCTACACCTTC,CASSISGQGNYGYTF
few,TRBV4-2,TRBJ2-6,-,TGTGCCAGCAGCCAAGAGCGGGGGGCCAACGTCCTGACTTTC,CASSQERGANVLTF
few,TRBV5-1,TRBJ2-3,-,TGCGCCAGCAGCCGGCGGACAGTGGGGCGCACAGATACGCAGTATTTT,CASSRRTVGRTDTQYF
few,TRBV6-6,TRBJ2-1,TRBD2,TGTGCCAGCAGTTACTCGAACTCCGGGACTAGCGGCAATGAGCAGTTCTTC,CASSYSNSGTSGNEQFF
few,TRBV7-9,TRBJ1-1,-,TGTGCCAGCAGCCCCCCCCTGTCAGAGAACACTGAAGCTTTCTTT,CASSPPLSENTEAFF
-,TRBV6-5,TRBJ2-5,-,TGTGCCAGCAGTTACACAGGCAGGGACCAAGAGACCCAGTACTTC,CASSYTGRDQETQYF
few,TRBV20-1,TRBJ2-1,-,TGCAGTGCCCCCACGGGGGTGGGCCGTGAGCAGTTCTTC,CSAPTGVGREQFF
-,TRBV12-3/TRBV12-4,TRBJ2-2,TRBD2,TGTGCCAGCAGCCCCCACGGACTAGCGGGGCCCCCCGGGGAGCTGTTTTTT,CASSPHGLAGPPGELFF
-,TRBV4-1,TRBJ1-5,TRBD1,TGCGCCAGCAGCGGTAGTACGGGGACAGGGGGTCTCTATGGCAATCAGCCCCAGCATTTT,CASSGSTGTGGLYGNQPQHF
-,TRBV7-9,TRBJ2-1,-,TGTGCCAGCAGCTTGTACAGCGGAGCTAAAAATGAGCAGTTCTTC,CASSLYSGAKNEQFF